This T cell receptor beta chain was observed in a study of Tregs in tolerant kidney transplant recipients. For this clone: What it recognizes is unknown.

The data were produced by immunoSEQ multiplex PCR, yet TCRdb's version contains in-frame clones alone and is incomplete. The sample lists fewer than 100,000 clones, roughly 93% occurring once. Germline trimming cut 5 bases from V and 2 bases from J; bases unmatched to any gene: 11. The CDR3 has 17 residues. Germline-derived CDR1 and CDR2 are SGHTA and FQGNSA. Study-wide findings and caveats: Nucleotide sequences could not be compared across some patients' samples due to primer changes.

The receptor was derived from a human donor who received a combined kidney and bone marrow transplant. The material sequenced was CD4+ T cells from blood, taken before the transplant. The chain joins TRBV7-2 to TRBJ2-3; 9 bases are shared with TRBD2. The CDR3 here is CASSPWGAGGPTDTQYF. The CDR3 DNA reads TGTGCCAGCAGCCCCTGGGGAGCGGGAGGTCCCACAGATACGCAGTATTTT.